This TCR beta chain derives from a study of blood T cell repertoires in COVID-19. Only in-frame clones appear in the TCRdb table, and some are missing; sequencing was by immunoSEQ multiplex PCR. Of about 250,000 clones in the sample, roughly 80% were seen once. Trimming removed 0 bases from V and 1 base from J, with 4 bases in between. CDR3 size: 14 residues. In germline, CDR1 is MNHEY, CDR2 SMNVEV (reference sequence). Sequenced sample: PBMCs or T cells enriched from blood (not recorded which). The source of this sequence is a man in his forties or fifties who had been exposed to COVID-19. This rearrangement joins TRBV27 to TRBJ2-1; D ambiguous. The CDR3, as DNA: TGTGCCAGCAGTTTATCCCAGTCCTACAATGAGCAGTTCTTC. This gives the protein CASSLSQSYNEQFF.